These 6 T cell receptor beta chains were all obtained from the same sample, sequenced in a study of CD8 T cells in Susac syndrome. Reverse transcription of about 0.45 to 1 ug RNA used random hexamers. TCRdb re-derived calls from the immunoSEQ multiplex PCR reads in MiXCR, one entry per CDR3 protein. The sample includes about 140,000 distinct CDR3 sequences, approximately 95% of them seen just once. What was sequenced was CD8+ T cells from PBMCs. All receptors come from a human donor with Susac syndrome.

The chain couples TRBV20-1 to TRBJ2-7; 10 positions match TRBD2. The V and J ends lost 5 bases and 4 bases, in that order; junction bases with no gene match: 5. CDR1 is DFQATT and CDR2 is SNEGSKA in the germline V gene (reference sequence). The CDR3 contains 13 residues. CDR3 amino acids: CSALPSGSYEQYF. The CDR3 region has the DNA TGCAGTGCTCTCCCTAGCGGGAGTTACGAGCAGTACTTC.

CDR3 in DNA: TGCGCCAGCAGCCAAGTTTCCCCCGGGGAGCTGTTTTTT. Translating gives CASSQVSPGELFF. V gene TRBV4-1 combines with J gene TRBJ2-2; no definite D call. In germline, CDR1 is MGHRA, CDR2 YSYEKL. Trimming pared 1 base from V and 6 bases from J, leaving 6 bases between. The CDR3 has 13 amino acids.

V gene TRBV5-1 combines with J gene TRBJ2-7, with 9 bases aligning to TRBD1. The junction had 8 bases not matched to a gene; V was cut back by 4 bases and J by 0 bases. The CDR3 spans 16 residues. Per germline, CDR1 SGHRS and CDR2 YFSETQ. The CDR3 here is CASSPPGTGSSYEQYF. The DNA of the CDR3 is TGCGCCAGCAGCCCCCCCGGGACAGGGAGCTCCTACGAGCAGTACTTC.

The gene calls are TRBV3-1 and TRBJ2-4, with 15 positions matching TRBD2. Trimming removed 4 bases from V and 3 bases from J; junction bases left unmatched: 4. The length of the CDR3 is 17 residues. Germline CDR1 and CDR2: LGHDT and YNNKEL (reference sequence). The CDR3 DNA reads as TGTGCCAGCAGCCGGACTAGCGGGAGGGTCCTCAAAAACATTCAGTACTTC. This gives the protein CASSRTSGRVLKNIQYF.

The V call is TRBV6-1, the J call TRBJ2-1; D is unclear. The CDR3 length is 12 residues. The germline gives CDR1 MNHNS, CDR2 SASEGT. Trimming stripped 5 bases from V and 7 bases from J, with 9 bases between. CDR3 sequence (DNA): TGTGCCAGCAGTTCTATCCCGAATGAGCAGTTCTTC. It codes for CASSSIPNEQFF.

The chain links TRBV9 to TRBJ1-2; 12 bases align to TRBD1. The CDR3 is made up of 16 amino acids. V lost 4 bases to trimming and J lost 2 bases; unmatched junction nucleotides: 6. Germline loops: CDR1 SGDLS, CDR2 YYNGEE. CDR3 coding DNA: TGTGCCAGCAGCACAACCGGGACAGGGGGCAACTATGGCTACACCTTC. It is translated as CASSTTGTGGNYGYTF. Using reference TRBV9 and TRBJ1-2 for the parts outside the CDR3, the full variable domain is DSGVTQTPKHLITATGQRVTLRCSPRSGDLSVYWYQQSLDQGLQFLIQYYNGEERAKGNILERFSAQQFPDLHSELNLSSLELGDSALYFCASSTTGTGGNYGYTFGSGTRLTVV.